This is a list of T cell receptor beta chains from one sample in a study of blood T cell repertoires in COVID-19. The method was immunoSEQ multiplex PCR; TCRdb's version includes in-frame clones alone and lacks a portion of them. The repertoire consists of roughly 55,000 clones, with almost 80% occurring once and the leading ten covering roughly 3%. The sample taken for sequencing was peripheral blood. The receptors were sampled from a man aged 60 to 69 with acute or convalescent COVID-19. The CDR3 runs from the conserved cysteine through the conserved F or W. D genes are given only for firm matches. Some rows have no size entry. The others give once, few or many, or a class for an expanded clone.

v_call: TRBV30; clone_size: .; d_call: .; j_call: TRBJ1-5; cdr3_nt: TGTGCCTGGGGACGTATCAATCAGCCCCAGCATTTT; cdr3_aa: CAWGRINQPQHF
v_call: TRBV5-1; clone_size: .; d_call: TRBD1; j_call: TRBJ1-4; cdr3_nt: TGCGCCAGCAGCACCGGGACAGGGGGCAACGGTGAAAAACTGTTTTTT; cdr3_aa: CASSTGTGGNGEKLFF
v_call: TRBV27; clone_size: few; d_call: TRBD1; j_call: TRBJ1-1; cdr3_nt: TGTGCCAGCAGTCCCCGACAGGGGCGAGGTAGGACTGAAGCTTTCTTT; cdr3_aa: CASSPRQGRGRTEAFF
v_call: TRBV24-1; clone_size: .; d_call: TRBD2; j_call: TRBJ2-7; cdr3_nt: TGTGCCACCAGTGACCCCGGGCTAGCGGGGCTTTACTCCTACGAGCAGTACTTC; cdr3_aa: CATSDPGLAGLYSYEQYF
v_call: TRBV19; clone_size: .; d_call: TRBD1; j_call: TRBJ1-2; cdr3_nt: TGTGCCAGTAGTCCCTCCGGGACAGCTTACCTCAACTATGGCTACACCTTC; cdr3_aa: CASSPSGTAYLNYGYTF
v_call: TRBV19; clone_size: .; d_call: .; j_call: TRBJ1-3; cdr3_nt: TGTGCCAGTAGTATAGGAGGCGGTTACTCTGGAAACACCATATATTTT; cdr3_aa: CASSIGGGYSGNTIYF
v_call: TRBV27; clone_size: .; d_call: TRBD2; j_call: TRBJ2-7; cdr3_nt: TGTGCCAGCAGAGGGGCGGGAGTTGCCTACGAGCAGTACTTC; cdr3_aa: CASRGAGVAYEQYF
v_call: TRBV11-1; clone_size: .; d_call: .; j_call: TRBJ2-3; cdr3_nt: TGTGCCAGCAGCTTAGATCCTAGCACAGATACGCAGTATTTT; cdr3_aa: CASSLDPSTDTQYF
v_call: TRBV29-1; clone_size: few; d_call: .; j_call: TRBJ2-7; cdr3_nt: TGCAGCGTTGTCATTCCCTACGAGCAGTACTTC; cdr3_aa: CSVVIPYEQYF
v_call: TRBV4-1; clone_size: .; d_call: TRBD1; j_call: TRBJ2-5; cdr3_nt: TGCGCCAGCAGCCCTCGACAGGGGCAAGAGACCCAGTACTTC; cdr3_aa: CASSPRQGQETQYF
v_call: TRBV2; clone_size: .; d_call: .; j_call: TRBJ1-2; cdr3_nt: TGTGCCACCCGAGAAGGGGATCCTTATGGCTACACCTTC; cdr3_aa: CATREGDPYGYTF
v_call: TRBV4-2; clone_size: .; d_call: TRBD2; j_call: TRBJ2-7; cdr3_nt: TGTGCCAGCAGCCAAGTCGGGACTAGCGGTGTCTACGAGCAGTACTTC; cdr3_aa: CASSQVGTSGVYEQYF
v_call: TRBV11-2; clone_size: .; d_call: .; j_call: TRBJ2-7; cdr3_nt: TGTGCCAGCGCCCCGCCCGGCTACGAGCAGTACTTC; cdr3_aa: CASAPPGYEQYF
v_call: TRBV7-2; clone_size: .; d_call: .; j_call: TRBJ2-7; cdr3_nt: TGTGCCAGCACCGCAGGCTACGAGCAGTACTTC; cdr3_aa: CASTAGYEQYF
v_call: TRBV18; clone_size: .; d_call: TRBD1; j_call: TRBJ1-2; cdr3_nt: TGTGCCAGCTCACCGGACAGGGATGGCTACACCTTC; cdr3_aa: CASSPDRDGYTF
v_call: TRBV7-3; clone_size: .; d_call: .; j_call: TRBJ2-1; cdr3_nt: TGTGCCAGCAGCCCCGGAGGGGAATATTACAATGAGCAGTTCTTC; cdr3_aa: CASSPGGEYYNEQFF
v_call: TRBV7-9; clone_size: once; d_call: .; j_call: TRBJ2-5; cdr3_nt: TGTGCCAGCAGCTCCACGATAACAGCCGGCGCCAACCAAGAGACCCAGTACTTC; cdr3_aa: CASSSTITAGANQETQYF
v_call: TRBV5-6; clone_size: once; d_call: TRBD1; j_call: TRBJ2-7; cdr3_nt: TGTGCCAGCAGCTGGGGGACAGGGGGCTCTTACGAGCAGTACTTC; cdr3_aa: CASSWGTGGSYEQYF
v_call: TRBV5-4; clone_size: .; d_call: TRBD1; j_call: TRBJ1-6; cdr3_nt: TGTGCCAGCAGCACAGGGACAGCCCCCGACTTTAATTCACCCCTCCACTTT; cdr3_aa: CASSTGTAPDFNSPLHF
v_call: TRBV18; clone_size: .; d_call: .; j_call: TRBJ2-1; cdr3_nt: TGTGCCAGCTCAACCGGGGGAGGCTACAATGAGCAGTTCTTC; cdr3_aa: CASSTGGGYNEQFF
v_call: TRBV2; clone_size: few; d_call: TRBD2; j_call: TRBJ2-5; cdr3_nt: TGTGCCAGCAGAACACAGGGAGGGACTAGCGGCTTGGCCCAGTACTTC; cdr3_aa: CASRTQGGTSGLAQYF